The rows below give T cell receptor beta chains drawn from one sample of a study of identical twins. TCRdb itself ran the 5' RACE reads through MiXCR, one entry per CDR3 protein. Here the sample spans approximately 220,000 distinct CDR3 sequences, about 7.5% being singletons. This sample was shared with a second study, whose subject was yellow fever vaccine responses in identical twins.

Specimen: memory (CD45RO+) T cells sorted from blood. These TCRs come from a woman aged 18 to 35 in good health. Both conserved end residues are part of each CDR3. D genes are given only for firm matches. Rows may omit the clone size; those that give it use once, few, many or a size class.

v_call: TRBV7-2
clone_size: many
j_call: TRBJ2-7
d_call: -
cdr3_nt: TGTGCCAGCAGCTCCGGACTACAGGCCGAGCAGTACTTC
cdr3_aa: CASSSGLQAEQYF

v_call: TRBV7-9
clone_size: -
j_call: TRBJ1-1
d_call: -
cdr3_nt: TGTGCCAGCAGCCGAGACACCTTGAACACTGAAGCTTTCTTT
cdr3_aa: CASSRDTLNTEAFF

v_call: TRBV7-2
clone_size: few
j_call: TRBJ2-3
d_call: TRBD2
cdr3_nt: TGTGCCAGTACCCTAGGTGCTGGGGGGGGAAGGACAGATACGCAGTATTTT
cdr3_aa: CASTLGAGGGRTDTQYF

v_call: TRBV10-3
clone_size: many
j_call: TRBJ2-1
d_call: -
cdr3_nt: TGTGCCATCGGGACACCACAAAGCAATGAGCAGTTCTTC
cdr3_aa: CAIGTPQSNEQFF

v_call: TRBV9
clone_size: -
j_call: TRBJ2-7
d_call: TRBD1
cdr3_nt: TGTGCCAGCAGCCTCAACCCGGGACAGACTTACGAGCAGTACTTC
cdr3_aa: CASSLNPGQTYEQYF

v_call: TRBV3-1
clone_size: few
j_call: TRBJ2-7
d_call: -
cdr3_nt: TGTGCCAGCAGCCAAGGGTTACTATCTTCTACGTTGGAGCAGTACTTC
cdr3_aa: CASSQGLLSSTLEQYF

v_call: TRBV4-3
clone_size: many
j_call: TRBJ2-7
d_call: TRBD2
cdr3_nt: TGCGCCAGCAGCCGATTCGCCGGGACTAGCTACGAGCAGTACTTC
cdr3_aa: CASSRFAGTSYEQYF

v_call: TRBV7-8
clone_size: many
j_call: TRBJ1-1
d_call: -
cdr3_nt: TGTGCCAGCACCCTAATGACGAACACTGAAGCTTTCTTT
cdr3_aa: CASTLMTNTEAFF

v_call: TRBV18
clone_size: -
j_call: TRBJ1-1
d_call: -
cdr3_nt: TGTGCCAGCTCACCACAAAAGGGCCCGAACACTGAAGCTTTCTTT
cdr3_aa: CASSPQKGPNTEAFF

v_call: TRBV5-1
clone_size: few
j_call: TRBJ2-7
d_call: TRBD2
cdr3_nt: TGCGCCAGCCGCCCGGTGTTAGCGGGGTCCTACGAGCAGTACTTC
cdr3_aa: CASRPVLAGSYEQYF

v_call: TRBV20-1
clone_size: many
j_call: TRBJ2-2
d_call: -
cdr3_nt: TGCAGTGCTAGAGCCGCAGCCTCGAACACCGGGGAGCTGTTTTTT
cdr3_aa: CSARAAASNTGELFF

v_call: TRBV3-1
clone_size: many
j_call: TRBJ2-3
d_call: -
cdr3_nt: TGTGCCAGCAGCCAAGACGAGGACCGACCGACAGATACGCAGTATTTT
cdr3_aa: CASSQDEDRPTDTQYF

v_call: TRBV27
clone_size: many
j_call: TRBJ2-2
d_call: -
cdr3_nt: TGTGCCAGCAGTTTAAGGTTCGGGCTGGTTGGGGAGCTGTTTTTT
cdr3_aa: CASSLRFGLVGELFF

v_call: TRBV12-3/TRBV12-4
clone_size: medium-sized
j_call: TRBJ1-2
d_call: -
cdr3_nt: TGTGCCAGCAGCTCCGGACCGACTAACTATGGCTACACCTTC
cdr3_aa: CASSSGPTNYGYTF

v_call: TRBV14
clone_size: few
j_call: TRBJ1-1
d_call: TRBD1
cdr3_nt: TGTGCCAAACCTTGTGGAGGGGGCCATGAAGCTTTCTTT
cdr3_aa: CAKPCGGGHEAFF

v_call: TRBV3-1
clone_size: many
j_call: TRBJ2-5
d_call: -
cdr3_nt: TGTGCCAGCAGCCGGCTGGGGTGGCAAGAGACCCAGTACTTC
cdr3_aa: CASSRLGWQETQYF

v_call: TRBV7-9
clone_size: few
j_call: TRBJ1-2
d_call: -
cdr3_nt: TGTGCCAGCAGCTTAGCCGTGAGTAACTATGGCTACACCTTC
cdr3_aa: CASSLAVSNYGYTF

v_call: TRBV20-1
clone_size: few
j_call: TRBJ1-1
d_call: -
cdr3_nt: TGCAGTGCTAAACCAGGGGCCACTGAAGCTTTCTTT
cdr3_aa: CSAKPGATEAFF

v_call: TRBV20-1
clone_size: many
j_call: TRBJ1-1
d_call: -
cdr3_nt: TGCAGTGCTAGCCACCCGGCGAACACTGAAGCTTTCTTT
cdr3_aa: CSASHPANTEAFF

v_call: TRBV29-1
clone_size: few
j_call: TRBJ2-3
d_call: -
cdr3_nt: TGCAGCGTTGGGACTCGCACAGATACGCAGTATTTT
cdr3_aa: CSVGTRTDTQYF

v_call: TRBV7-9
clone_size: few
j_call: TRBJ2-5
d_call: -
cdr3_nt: TGTGCCAGCAGCTTTAAACGGACCTCCGACGTGGAGACCCAGTACTTC
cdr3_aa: CASSFKRTSDVETQYF

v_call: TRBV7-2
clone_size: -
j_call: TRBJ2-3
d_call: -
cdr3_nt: TGTGCCAGCAGCTTAGTTGGGGGTAAAACAGATACGCAGTATTTT
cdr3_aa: CASSLVGGKTDTQYF

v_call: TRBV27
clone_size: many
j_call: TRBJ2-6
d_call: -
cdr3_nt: TGTGCCAGCACTCTCCCGGGACAAGTCTCTGGGGCCAACGTCCTGACTTTC
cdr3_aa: CASTLPGQVSGANVLTF

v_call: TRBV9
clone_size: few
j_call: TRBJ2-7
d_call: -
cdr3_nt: TGTGCCAGCAGCGTCCAGGGGTGGGGCGAGCAGTACTTC
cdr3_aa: CASSVQGWGEQYF

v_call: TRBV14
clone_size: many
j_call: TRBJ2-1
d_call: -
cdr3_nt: TGTGCCAGCAGCCTCTACGCCGGGTCTGCGAGCCGGGAGCAGTTCTTC
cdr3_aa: CASSLYAGSASREQFF

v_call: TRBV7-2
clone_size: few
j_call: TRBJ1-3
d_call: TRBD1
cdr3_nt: TGTGCCAGCAGCCCAGGACAGGGTAACACCATATATTTT
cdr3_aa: CASSPGQGNTIYF

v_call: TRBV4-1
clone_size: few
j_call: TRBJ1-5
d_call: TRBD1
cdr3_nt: TGCGCCAGCAGCCCAGAGGACAGGGGAAATCAGCCCCAGCATTTT
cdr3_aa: CASSPEDRGNQPQHF

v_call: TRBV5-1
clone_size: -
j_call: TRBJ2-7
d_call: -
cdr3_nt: TGCGCCAGCAGCTTACCGGGTCAGTACGAGCAGTACTTC
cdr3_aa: CASSLPGQYEQYF

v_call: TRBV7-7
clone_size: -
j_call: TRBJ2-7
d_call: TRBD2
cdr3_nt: TGTGCTAGCAGCCCAGCCGGGACTAGCGACTACGAGCAGTACTTC
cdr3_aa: CASSPAGTSDYEQYF

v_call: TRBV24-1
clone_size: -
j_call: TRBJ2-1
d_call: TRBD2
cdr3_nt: TGTGCCACCAGTGATCGGGCCCGACTAGCGGGAGGGTACAATGAGCAGTTCTTC
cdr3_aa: CATSDRARLAGGYNEQFF

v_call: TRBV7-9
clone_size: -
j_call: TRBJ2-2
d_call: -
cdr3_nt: TGTGCCAGCAGCTTAGGAACGGGGGATACCGGGGAGCTGTTTTTT
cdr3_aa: CASSLGTGDTGELFF

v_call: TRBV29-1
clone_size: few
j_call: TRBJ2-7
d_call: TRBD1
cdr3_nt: TGCAGCGTTCCGGGGACAGACACCTACGAGCAGTACTTC
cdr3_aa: CSVPGTDTYEQYF

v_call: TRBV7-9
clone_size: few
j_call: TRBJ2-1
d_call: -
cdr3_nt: TGTGCCAGCAGCTTAGAGGGGACGCAGAATGAGCAGTTCTTC
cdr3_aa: CASSLEGTQNEQFF

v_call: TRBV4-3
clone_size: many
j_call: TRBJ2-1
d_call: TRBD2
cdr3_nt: TGCGCCAGCAGCCAAGCGCCCCCGGGACTAGCGGGAGCAAATGAGCAGTTCTTC
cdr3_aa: CASSQAPPGLAGANEQFF